A selection of T cell receptor beta chains follows, all from one sample in a study of T cell clusters in autoimmune cytopenias. From its re-call of the multiplex PCR reads, TCRdb lists each CDR3 protein once, without DNA. The sample table sets out 500 to 550 distinct CDR3 sequences. The specimen was peripheral blood. These receptor sequences come from a human donor with an autoimmune cytopenia or autoimmune hepatitis (not recorded which). Both conserved end residues are part of each CDR3. Fields, in order: clone size, V gene, J gene, CDR3 protein. Expanded clones get a size class; other rows say once, few or many, or leave the size out.

clone_size: -; v_call: TRBV30; j_call: TRBJ1-4; cdr3_aa: CAWSSQVHEKLFF
clone_size: large; v_call: TRBV19; j_call: TRBJ2-3; cdr3_aa: CASRDQRGRTDTQYF
clone_size: -; v_call: TRBV4-2; j_call: TRBJ2-1; cdr3_aa: CASSQVPPGSIPYNEQFF
clone_size: large; v_call: TRBV29-1; j_call: TRBJ2-3; cdr3_aa: CSVEKGYTDTQYF
clone_size: medium-sized; v_call: TRBV14; j_call: TRBJ2-7; cdr3_aa: CASSRTGDYEQYF
clone_size: -; v_call: TRBV5-6; j_call: TRBJ1-6; cdr3_aa: CASRQDISNSPLHF
clone_size: -; v_call: TRBV12-3/TRBV12-4; j_call: TRBJ2-7; cdr3_aa: CASSGGQGHYEQYF
clone_size: medium-sized; v_call: TRBV6-2/TRBV6-3; j_call: TRBJ1-2; cdr3_aa: CASSYTGEGGSYYGYTF
clone_size: large; v_call: TRBV19; j_call: TRBJ1-2; cdr3_aa: CASSIEQSGSGYTF
clone_size: large; v_call: TRBV6-5; j_call: TRBJ1-2; cdr3_aa: CASSVGPLYGYTF
clone_size: -; v_call: TRBV27; j_call: TRBJ1-2; cdr3_aa: CASTGQGAYGYTF
clone_size: large; v_call: TRBV19; j_call: TRBJ2-7; cdr3_aa: CASSIPGTSAYEQYF
clone_size: large; v_call: TRBV29-1; j_call: TRBJ1-3; cdr3_aa: CSAGTGVDTIYF
clone_size: medium-sized; v_call: TRBV4-2; j_call: TRBJ1-5; cdr3_aa: CASRLNTGLSQPQHF
clone_size: medium-sized; v_call: TRBV6-4; j_call: TRBJ2-2; cdr3_aa: CASSVMPNTGELFF
clone_size: -; v_call: TRBV4-3; j_call: TRBJ1-1; cdr3_aa: CASSQEQSRADTEAFF
clone_size: -; v_call: TRBV6-2/TRBV6-3; j_call: TRBJ2-3; cdr3_aa: CTSSGITDKQYF
clone_size: medium-sized; v_call: TRBV5-6; j_call: TRBJ1-5; cdr3_aa: CASSLSALQPQHF
clone_size: medium-sized; v_call: TRBV10-3; j_call: TRBJ2-3; cdr3_aa: CASTGGTPPDTQYF
clone_size: -; v_call: TRBV14; j_call: TRBJ1-1; cdr3_aa: CASSQVLGGWTGNTEAFF
clone_size: large; v_call: TRBV5-5; j_call: TRBJ2-3; cdr3_aa: CASSFKASGNTDTQYF
clone_size: -; v_call: TRBV7-9; j_call: TRBJ1-4; cdr3_aa: CASSLGGPNEKLFF
clone_size: -; v_call: TRBV2; j_call: TRBJ2-1; cdr3_aa: CASSDSHEQFF
clone_size: -; v_call: TRBV7-6; j_call: TRBJ2-1; cdr3_aa: CASSHTWSYNEQFF
clone_size: large; v_call: TRBV27; j_call: TRBJ2-1; cdr3_aa: CASSPSRGGQAHEQFF
clone_size: large; v_call: TRBV27; j_call: TRBJ2-7; cdr3_aa: CASTGQGAAYEQYF
clone_size: medium-sized; v_call: TRBV7-9; j_call: TRBJ2-1; cdr3_aa: CASSPGLAGGFDNEQFF
clone_size: large; v_call: TRBV30; j_call: TRBJ1-3; cdr3_aa: CALLPLGRSLGNTIYF
clone_size: medium-sized; v_call: TRBV7-9; j_call: TRBJ2-5; cdr3_aa: CASSAIWAGVTQYF
clone_size: medium-sized; v_call: TRBV12-3/TRBV12-4; j_call: TRBJ2-3; cdr3_aa: CASSYPSSGRGDTQYF
clone_size: medium-sized; v_call: TRBV7-6; j_call: TRBJ1-3; cdr3_aa: CASSLAAGNTIYF